One sample yielded the 23 T cell receptor beta chains listed below, sequenced in a study of blood T cell repertoires in COVID-19. Profiling relied on immunoSEQ multiplex PCR, and the TCRdb table lists in-frame clones only, not all of them. The table includes roughly 260,000 clones, around 80% detected once. The sequencing input was peripheral blood. These receptor sequences come from a woman in her thirties or forties with active or convalescent COVID-19.

The rearrangement uses TRBV3-1 (or the pseudogene TRBV3-2) and TRBJ2-5, with 7 positions matching TRBD1. The V gene's germline CDR1 is LGHDT and CDR2 YNNKEL (reference sequence). Trimming removed 2 bases from V and 5 bases from J; junction bases left unmatched: 5. CDR3 size: 14 residues. The CDR3 protein is CASSQNRGGETQYF. Written as DNA, the CDR3 is TGTGCCAGCAGCCAAAACAGGGGTGGCGAGACCCAGTACTTC.

This clone has more than one count but fewer than ten. The chain carries TRBV18 and TRBJ1-2; TRBD1 matches at 7 bases. Germline V gene lookup returns CDR1 KGHSH and CDR2 LQKENI. The CDR3 totals 12 residues. Trimming took 4 bases from V and 6 from J; bases not matched to a gene: 2. CDR3 bases: TGTGCCAGCTCACAAACAGGGGATGGCTACACCTTC. This codes for CASSQTGDGYTF.

V and J are TRBV18 and TRBJ1-1; 12 bases are shared with TRBD1. The V gene's germline CDR1 is KGHSH and CDR2 LQKENI. J gave up 2 bases and V 4 bases, and 2 bases lay outside the gene matches. The CDR3 is made up of 15 amino acids. For the CDR3, the DNA is TGTGCCAGCTCACTGGGGACAGGGGGCAACACTGAAGCTTTCTTT. It yields the protein CASSLGTGGNTEAFF.

This chain uses TRBV3-1 (or the pseudogene TRBV3-2) with TRBJ2-3; D call uncertain. With 7 bases removed from V and 4 bases from J, the gap between germline ends came to 15 bases. CDR3 size: 14 residues. CDR1 and CDR2 from the germline V gene are LGHDT and YNNKEL (reference sequence). For the CDR3, the DNA is TGTGCCAGCACAATGTCTAGTTTCGCAGATACGCAGTATTTT. This translates into CASTMSSFADTQYF.

This clone was seen only once. The rearrangement links TRBV13 to TRBJ1-2, with D maybe TRBD1 (5 bases). The CDR3 extends over 14 amino acids. The V end lost 3 bases, the J end lost 2 bases, and 10 bases lay between the germline ends. Germline V CDR1 and CDR2: PRHDT, FYEKMQ (reference sequence). The CDR3 loop reads CASSFDSENYGYTF. In nucleotides, the CDR3 is TGTGCCAGCAGCTTCGACAGTGAGAACTATGGCTACACCTTC.

This chain connects TRBV6-5 to TRBJ2-1; possibly TRBD2 for D (6 bases). Trimming removed 6 bases from V and 9 bases from J, with 21 bases in between. The germline V gene encodes CDR1 MNHEY and CDR2 SVGAGI. There are 15 residues in the CDR3. CDR3 region: CASSPRETLKGEQFF. For the CDR3, the DNA is TGTGCCAGCAGCCCCCGGGAGACCCTCAAGGGTGAGCAGTTCTTC.

This clone was observed a few times. The chain joins TRBV6-2 or TRBV6-3 to TRBJ1-5, with TRBD1 matching 9 bases. The CDR3 consists of 14 residues. Per germline, CDR1 MNHEY and CDR2 SVGEGT. V lost 6 bases, J lost 9 bases, and 9 bases stayed unmatched. CDR3 amino acids: CASSRGQGGRPQHF. In DNA form, the CDR3 reads TGTGCCAGCAGCCGGGGACAGGGAGGACGGCCCCAGCATTTT.

The sample holds a few counts of this clone. The CDR3 protein is CARGARDTDTQYF. The CDR3 region has the DNA TGTGCCAGGGGGGCTCGGGACACAGATACGCAGTATTTT. The J gene is TRBJ2-3, the V gene TRBV2, with D perhaps TRBD1 (6 bases). Germline CDR1 is SNHLY and CDR2 is FYNNEI. The CDR3 extends over 13 amino acids. V was trimmed by 9 bases and J by 2 bases, leaving 12 bases between them.

This clone was seen only a few times. V gene TRBV30 combines with J gene TRBJ1-1; D unresolved. CDR3 length equals 15 residues. Germline CDR1 GTSNPN, CDR2 SVGIG (reference sequence). V lost 0 bases to trimming and J lost 4 bases, with 15 bases between them. The CDR3 sequence is CAWSVLTRASTEAFF. Here the CDR3 DNA reads TGTGCCTGGAGTGTGCTAACGCGGGCATCCACTGAAGCTTTCTTT.

This CDR3 reads CAWGPDNSPLHF. CDR3 DNA sequence: TGTGCCTGGGGACCTGATAATTCACCCCTCCACTTT. The chain employs TRBV30 and TRBJ1-6, with D uncertain. Trimming took off 5 bases at V and 5 bases at J, with 7 bases between the two ends. The CDR3 totals 12 residues. CDR1 and CDR2 (germline): GTSNPN, SVGIG (reference sequence).

The chain employs TRBV3-1 (or the pseudogene TRBV3-2) and TRBJ2-4; the match to TRBD2 covers 9 bases. Germline CDR1 and CDR2: LGHDT and YNNKEL (reference sequence). CDR3 length: 17 residues. After removal of 0 bases from V and 8 bases from J, the junction contained 11 bases not matched to a gene. CDR3 DNA sequence: TGTGCCAGCAGCCAAGACTCTGGCGGGGGGGCCCTCGACATTCAGTACTTC. Encoded protein: CASSQDSGGGALDIQYF.

The chain joins TRBV29-1 to TRBJ2-5, with 9 bases identical to TRBD1. This CDR3 has 15 residues. J was trimmed by 5 bases and V by 3 bases; bases with no gene match: 10. Germline CDR1 and CDR2: SQVTM and ANQGSEA. The CDR3, as DNA: TGCAGCGTTGATCGACCGGGACAGGGTTTTGAGACCCAGTACTTC. Translated, it gives CSVDRPGQGFETQYF.

This chain uses TRBV21-1 with TRBJ1-5; TRBD1, the table's D call, was not compared with the DNA. TRBV21-1 is marked as a pseudogene. The CDR3 sequence is 16 residues long. CDR3 sequence: CASSKETGRENQPQHF. In DNA form, the CDR3 reads TGTGCCAGCAGCAAAGAGACAGGGAGAGAAAATCAGCCCCAGCATTTT.

This rearrangement joins TRBV5-1 to TRBJ1-2; 10 nucleotides match TRBD1. Trimming at V came to 4 bases and at J to 4 bases, leaving 4 bases not matched to a gene. Germline CDR1 reads SGHRS; CDR2 reads YFSETQ. The CDR3 spans 14 residues. DNA for the CDR3: TGCGCCAGCAGCCCTGGGACAGGGGTCTATGGCTACACCTTC. This encodes CASSPGTGVYGYTF.

The V and J genes are TRBV28 and TRBJ1-4, with 10 positions matching TRBD1. The CDR3 length is 18 residues. The trim removed 3 bases at V and 6 bases at J, leaving 13 bases unmatched. From germline, CDR1 is MDHEN and CDR2 SYDVKM. This CDR3 reads CASSLWLTGGGEDEKLFF. CDR3 in DNA: TGTGCCAGCAGTTTGTGGTTGACAGGGGGCGGGGAGGATGAAAAACTGTTTTTT.

V usage is TRBV28 and J usage is TRBJ2-3; weak D call: TRBD2 (7 bases). The CDR3 covers 16 residues. Looked up from germline, CDR1 is MDHEN and CDR2 is SYDVKM. V was cut by 4 bases and J by 0 bases, with 14 bases left in between. CDR3 region: CASSYLAGASTDTQYF. The CDR3 nucleotides read TGTGCCAGCAGTTACCTTGCGGGGGCAAGCACAGATACGCAGTATTTT.

The rearrangement joins TRBV7-9 to TRBJ1-2; TRBD1 matches at 7 bases. V gave up 1 base and J gave up 1 base; unmatched junction bases: 12. The germline V gene has CDR1 SEHNR and CDR2 FQNEAQ (reference sequence). This CDR3 spans 18 amino acids. The CDR3, as DNA: TGTGCCAGCAGCTTAGATTGGGGACAGACCGCTTATAACTATGGCTACACCTTC. Amino acid sequence: CASSLDWGQTAYNYGYTF. The full variable domain, with the rest looked up from reference TRBV7-9 and TRBJ1-2, is DTGVSQNPRHKITKRGQNVTFRCDPISEHNRLYWYRQTLGQGPEFLTYFQNEAQLEKSRLLSDRFSAERPKGSFSTLEIQRTEQGDSAMYLCASSLDWGQTAYNYGYTFGSGTRLTVV.

V gene TRBV6-1 combines with J gene TRBJ1-2, with a weak D call TRBD1 (5 bases). Germline V gene sequence: CDR1 MNHNS, CDR2 SASEGT. The V and J ends lost 3 bases and 5 bases respectively, with 13 bases between them. The length of the CDR3 is 14 residues. For the CDR3, the DNA is TGTGCCAGCAGTGACAGGGTATTAGGGTATGGCTACACCTTC. Translation: CASSDRVLGYGYTF.

Note on this clone: The same CDR3 is also encoded by other DNA sequences in this sample. This chain uses TRBV28 with TRBJ1-2; 11 positions match TRBD1. J was trimmed by 2 bases and V by 6 bases; bases with no gene match: 2. CDR3 length: 14 amino acids. Germline CDR1 is MDHEN and CDR2 is SYDVKM. CDR3 residues: CASRGTGGNYGYTF. CDR3 nucleotides: TGTGCCAGCAGAGGGACAGGGGGAAACTATGGCTACACCTTC.

The chain joins TRBV15 to TRBJ1-1, with D perhaps TRBD1 (5 bases). CDR3 length equals 15 residues. The germline CDR1 and CDR2 sequences are LNHNV and YYDKDF (reference sequence). Trimming pared 0 bases from V and 4 bases from J, leaving 12 bases between. This chain's CDR3 is CATSRDGKRGTEAFF. CDR3 in DNA: TGTGCCACCAGCAGAGATGGCAAAAGGGGCACTGAAGCTTTCTTT.

The rearrangement uses TRBV28 and TRBJ2-2; D perhaps matches TRBD1 (5 bases). V gave up 5 bases and J gave up 2 bases, with 9 bases separating them. The CDR3 contains 14 residues. Germline CDR1 MDHEN, CDR2 SYDVKM. CDR3 nucleotides: TGTGCCAGCAGTCTCACAGGAAACACCGGGGAGCTGTTTTTT. Residues: CASSLTGNTGELFF.

The chain links TRBV9 to TRBJ1-3; 10 bases are shared with TRBD1. From germline, CDR1 is SGDLS and CDR2 YYNGEE. CDR3 length: 17 amino acids. J was trimmed by 0 bases and V by 4 bases; bases with no gene match: 7. The CDR3 DNA follows: TGTGCCAGCAGCTTCGGGACAGGGGAGAACTCTGGAAACACCATATATTTT. Translated: CASSFGTGENSGNTIYF.

This rearrangement joins TRBV28 to TRBJ2-4, with D perhaps matching TRBD2 (6 bases). The ends were cut back, 6 bases at V and 0 bases at J, with 15 bases in the middle. CDR3 length equals 16 residues. Germline CDR1 MDHEN, CDR2 SYDVKM. This chain's CDR3 is CASSLGGPLAKNIQYF. The CDR3 DNA reads as TGTGCCAGCAGCCTGGGGGGTCCCCTAGCCAAAAACATTCAGTACTTC.